Listed below are T cell receptor beta chains from one sample, sequenced in a study of T cell changes during pregnancy in multiple sclerosis. Sequencing was performed with immunoSEQ multiplex PCR; in TCRdb, only in-frame clones are kept and a portion is missing. Of tens of thousands of clones listed, 94% are singletons. Source: CD8+ T cells from peripheral blood mononuclear cells, taken in the third trimester of pregnancy. The receptors derive from a female donor with multiple sclerosis, enrolled in a pregnancy study. The CDR3 runs from the conserved cysteine through the conserved F or W. The D gene is left open where the match is weak. Clone size is shown for a subset of rows, as once, few, many or a class of expanded clone.

J gene	V gene	CDR3 length	clone size	D gene	CDR3 DNA	CDR3 protein
TRBJ2-3	TRBV7-9	15	NA	NA	TGTGCCAGCAGGGCGACATCACGTGCCACAGATACGCAGTATTTT	CASRATSRATDTQYF
TRBJ2-7	TRBV5-5	11	NA	NA	TGTGCCAGCAGCCTTGCCTACGAGCAGTACTTC	CASSLAYEQYF
TRBJ2-2	TRBV11-2	17	NA	NA	TGTGCCAGCACCAATTATCTCGACAGTGAGAACACCGGGGAGCTGTTTTTT	CASTNYLDSENTGELFF
TRBJ1-1	TRBV11-3	12	NA	NA	TGTGCCAGCAGCCGTACGGAGGGTGAAGCTTTCTTT	CASSRTEGEAFF
TRBJ2-2	TRBV11-2	16	NA	TRBD1	TGTGCCAGCAGCCCCCCAGGGACAGGGGACGCCGGGGAGCTGTTTTTT	CASSPPGTGDAGELFF
TRBJ2-7	TRBV5-5	19	NA	NA	TGTGCCAGCAGCTTGATTTTGGTTCCCGGGACACCGACATTCGACGAGCAGTACTTC	CASSLILVPGTPTFDEQYF
TRBJ2-7	TRBV4-1	16	NA	TRBD1	TGCGCCAGCAGCCTACCTTCCGGGACAGGGGTCCACGAGCAGTACTTC	CASSLPSGTGVHEQYF
TRBJ1-2	TRBV6-6	12	NA	NA	TGTGCCAGCAGTTACCCGAACTCTGGCTACACCTTC	CASSYPNSGYTF
TRBJ2-7	TRBV25-1	15	NA	NA	TGTGCCAGCAGTGATCCATCAGGGGAGTCCTCCGAGCAGTACTTC	CASSDPSGESSEQYF
TRBJ1-2	TRBV27	16	NA	NA	TGTGCCAGCAGTTTAGCCTTTTTGACAGCGATAGAGGGCTACACCTTC	CASSLAFLTAIEGYTF
TRBJ2-7	TRBV30	14	NA	NA	TGTGCCTGGAGGCCCTTGACGGGGGCCTACGAGCAGTACTTC	CAWRPLTGAYEQYF
TRBJ1-1	TRBV7-2	16	NA	TRBD1	TGTGCCAGCAGCACCCTTAGGGGGCAGTCGAACACTGAAGCTTTCTTT	CASSTLRGQSNTEAFF
TRBJ2-7	TRBV30	14	NA	TRBD2	TGTGCCTGGGGACTAGCGGGCTTCTCCCACGAGCAGTACTTC	CAWGLAGFSHEQYF
TRBJ1-5	TRBV7-8	17	NA	NA	TGTGCCAGCAGCCTGATCTCGGGGGAATTAGGCAATCAGCCCCAGCATTTT	CASSLISGELGNQPQHF
TRBJ2-7	TRBV29-1	12	NA	NA	TGCAGCGTTGAAGGTCAGGGCGGCGAGCAGTACTTC	CSVEGQGGEQYF
TRBJ2-1	TRBV2	14	NA	NA	TGTGCCAGCAGTGAAGCAACACACTACAATGAGCAGTTCTTC	CASSEATHYNEQFF
TRBJ2-6	TRBV7-2	17	NA	TRBD1	TGTGCCAGCAGCTCCGGGGACAGGGATGGTGGGGCCAACGTCCTGACTTTC	CASSSGDRDGGANVLTF
TRBJ2-7	TRBV4-2	13	NA	NA	TGTGCCAGCAGCCCCCCGACTGTCGGCGAGCAGTACTTC	CASSPPTVGEQYF
TRBJ2-5	TRBV28	12	NA	NA	TGTGCCAGCAGTTTTTATTTGGAGACCCAGTACTTC	CASSFYLETQYF
TRBJ1-2	TRBV27	14	few	TRBD1	TGTGCCAGCAGTTTCGTCGGGACAGGGGGCGGCTACACCTTC	CASSFVGTGGGYTF
TRBJ1-4	TRBV11-3	15	NA	NA	TGTGCCAGCAGCTTGGGTCGGTCAGGGAATGAAAAACTGTTTTTT	CASSLGRSGNEKLFF
TRBJ1-1	TRBV27	15	NA	NA	TGTGCCAGCAGTTTATCCTACAGTAAGAACACTGAAGCTTTCTTT	CASSLSYSKNTEAFF
TRBJ1-5	TRBV6-4	15	NA	TRBD1	TGTGCCAGCAGTGCCGGGACAGGGGGCAATCAGCCCCAGCATTTT	CASSAGTGGNQPQHF
TRBJ2-1	TRBV11-3	14	NA	NA	TGTGCCAGCAGCTTAGATAGAGTCTCGAATGAGCAGTTCTTC	CASSLDRVSNEQFF
TRBJ2-3	TRBV4-3	14	NA	NA	TGCGCCAGCAGCCAAGATCCTACTACAGATACGCAGTATTTT	CASSQDPTTDTQYF
TRBJ1-1	TRBV2	11	NA	TRBD1	TGTGCCAGCAGTGGGGGACAGGAAGCTTTCTTT	CASSGGQEAFF
TRBJ2-1	TRBV19	15	once	NA	TGTGCCAGTGAACCATGGGGGGAGCCCTACAATGAGCAGTTCTTC	CASEPWGEPYNEQFF
TRBJ1-1	TRBV29-1	13	NA	NA	TGCAGCGTTTCGGACAGTAGCACGCCTGAAGCTTTCTTT	CSVSDSSTPEAFF
TRBJ2-1	TRBV27	15	NA	TRBD2	TGTGCCAGCAGTCCCGGGACTAGCGGGAAGAATGAGCAGTTCTTC	CASSPGTSGKNEQFF
TRBJ1-4	TRBV19	15	NA	NA	TGTGCCAGTAGTACCGGACAACTCGTCGGTGAAAAACTGTTTTTT	CASSTGQLVGEKLFF
TRBJ2-3	TRBV6-4	15	NA	TRBD1	TGTGCCAGCAGTGTACAGGGGGAGGGCACAGATACGCAGTATTTT	CASSVQGEGTDTQYF
TRBJ1-1	TRBV5-4	12	NA	NA	TGTGCCAGCAGCGCCGGGAACACTGAAGCTTTCTTT	CASSAGNTEAFF
TRBJ2-7	TRBV6-6	13	NA	TRBD1	TGTGCCAGCATTGACAGGGGGTCAGGCGAGCAGTACTTC	CASIDRGSGEQYF
TRBJ2-1	TRBV5-6	15	NA	TRBD2	TGTGCCAGCACCCCCGGGCTAGCGGTCTACAATGAGCAGTTCTTC	CASTPGLAVYNEQFF
TRBJ2-7	TRBV2	13	NA	NA	TGTGCCAGCATGGGGGACACATCGCGCGAGCAGTACTTC	CASMGDTSREQYF
TRBJ2-1	TRBV29-1	17	NA	TRBD2	TGCAGCTTCGTGACGAGCGGTGGCGGGAGGGGATACAATGAGCAGTTCTTC	CSFVTSGGGRGYNEQFF
TRBJ2-3	TRBV10-2	14	NA	NA	TGCGCCAGCAGTGATCGAGCGGCTAAGGATACGCAGTATTTT	CASSDRAAKDTQYF
TRBJ2-7	TRBV9	15	few	TRBD2	TGTGCCAGCAGCCCCCGACTAGCGGGGGAGTACGAGCAGTACTTC	CASSPRLAGEYEQYF
TRBJ2-5	TRBV27	13	NA	NA	TGTGCCAGCAGCCAGGGACTTCAAGAGACCCAGTACTTC	CASSQGLQETQYF
TRBJ2-5	TRBV10-3	16	NA	TRBD2	TGTGCCATCAAAGGGACTAGCGGGAGCGTCCAAGAGACCCAGTACTTC	CAIKGTSGSVQETQYF
TRBJ1-2	TRBV5-1	19	NA	NA	TGCGCCAGCAGCCCCGAAGAGGTTCGGCAGGAAGGGAGTAACTATGGCTACACCTTC	CASSPEEVRQEGSNYGYTF
TRBJ2-7	TRBV6-5	13	NA	NA	TGTGCCAGCAGTTACACCGAGTCCTACGAGCAGTACTTC	CASSYTESYEQYF
TRBJ2-5	TRBV4-1	15	NA	TRBD2	TGCGCCAGCAGCCAAGTCGGGCTAGCGGAAGAGACCCAGTACTTC	CASSQVGLAEETQYF
TRBJ1-4	TRBV4-1	15	once	NA	TGCGCCAGCAGCCCCAGACAGGAGGTTAATGAAAAACTGTTTTTT	CASSPRQEVNEKLFF
TRBJ1-1	TRBV7-9	14	NA	TRBD1	TGTGCCAGCAGCCCCCGGGGGGGACAGACTGAAGCTTTCTTT	CASSPRGGQTEAFF
TRBJ2-7	TRBV9	16	NA	TRBD2	TGTGCCAGCAGCGTGACGGCTAGCGGAAGTTATTACGAGCAGTACTTC	CASSVTASGSYYEQYF
TRBJ1-4	TRBV29-1	15	NA	TRBD1	TGCAGCGTTGAGGTGTGGCAGGGGGCTTTCGAAAAACTGTTTTTT	CSVEVWQGAFEKLFF
TRBJ2-7	TRBV5-1	14	NA	NA	TGCGCCAGCAGCCCGGGACTCGGAGATTACGAGCAGTACTTC	CASSPGLGDYEQYF
TRBJ1-2	TRBV11-2	15	NA	NA	TGTGCCAGCAGCTCCCATCCAGGGGCCAAGTATGGCTACACCTTC	CASSSHPGAKYGYTF
TRBJ1-5	TRBV2	15	NA	NA	TGTGCCAGCAGCGAAAGGACAGCGAGCAATCAGCCCCAGCATTTT	CASSERTASNQPQHF
TRBJ1-1	TRBV28	13	NA	NA	TGTGCCAGCAGTTATGACGGAGAGGCTGAAGCTTTCTTT	CASSYDGEAEAFF
TRBJ2-7	TRBV11-2	15	NA	NA	TGTGCCAGCAGCTTAAGGCTAGTGCAGCCTTGGGAGCAGTACTTC	CASSLRLVQPWEQYF
TRBJ2-6	TRBV27	20	once	TRBD2	TGTGCCAGCAGTTTATGGGCTAGCGGGACTATAAACTCTGGGGCCAACGTCCTGACTTTC	CASSLWASGTINSGANVLTF
TRBJ2-7	TRBV16	14	NA	NA	TGTGCCAGCAGCCAATGGGGGCCAACCTACGAGCAGTACTTC	CASSQWGPTYEQYF
TRBJ2-7	TRBV6-5	14	NA	TRBD1	TGTGCCAGCAGTCTTAGACAGGGTGGGCACGAGCAGTACTTC	CASSLRQGGHEQYF
TRBJ2-7	TRBV27	13	NA	TRBD1	TGTGCCAGCACCGCGACAGGGCCTAACGAGCAGTACTTC	CASTATGPNEQYF
TRBJ2-5	TRBV27	17	NA	NA	TGTGCCAGCAGTCCGATCCGGGGGGCAGGTCGAGGAGAGACCCAGTACTTC	CASSPIRGAGRGETQYF
TRBJ1-4	TRBV13	13	NA	NA	TGTGCCAGCAGCTTACGGGCTAATGAAAAACTGTTTTTT	CASSLRANEKLFF
TRBJ1-1	TRBV28	15	NA	NA	TGTGCCAGCAGTTCCCGGGTCTTCGAGAACACTGAAGCTTTCTTT	CASSSRVFENTEAFF
TRBJ2-1	TRBV30	18	NA	TRBD2	TGTGCCTGGAGTGTACCCGAACGACTAGCGGGAGTGGGCAATGAGCAGTTCTTC	CAWSVPERLAGVGNEQFF